This is a list of T cell receptor beta chains from one sample in a study of blood T cell repertoires in COVID-19. Clones were sequenced by immunoSEQ multiplex PCR, and TCRdb holds only the in-frame ones, with some missing. The sample comprises about 83,000 clones, around 90% of which are singletons, and roughly 3.1% rests with the top ten. Sequenced material: peripheral blood. These receptors were obtained from a woman in her forties or fifties with active or convalescent COVID-19. Each CDR3 is given with its conserved first and last residue. A D gene is named only where the DNA matches it firmly. Size is stated for part of the rows, as once, few or many counts, or as a class when the clone is expanded.

j_call | clone_size | d_call | cdr3_length | v_call | cdr3_nt | cdr3_aa
TRBJ2-3 | - | - | 12 | TRBV7-2 | TGTGCCAGCAGCCAGGGCCCGGGTACGCAGTATTTT | CASSQGPGTQYF
TRBJ2-7 | - | TRBD2 | 15 | TRBV5-4 | TGTGCCAGCAGCTCGCGAGCGGGGGGGTCCTACGAGCAGTACTTC | CASSSRAGGSYEQYF
TRBJ2-6 | - | TRBD1 | 18 | TRBV6-6 | TGTGCCAGCAGTCACGGACAGGGCCCTAACTCTGGGGCCAACGTCCTGACTTTC | CASSHGQGPNSGANVLTF
TRBJ1-4 | few | TRBD1 | 16 | TRBV5-6 | TGTGCCAGCAGCTACGGTTCGGGACAGGGTAATGAAAAACTGTTTTTT | CASSYGSGQGNEKLFF
TRBJ1-1 | once | - | 13 | TRBV18 | TGTGCCAGCTCACAATCGGTTGAGCTTGAAGCTTTCTTT | CASSQSVELEAFF
TRBJ1-5 | - | - | 16 | TRBV19 | TGTGCCAGTAGTCCGGACTACTGGGAGAGCAATCAGCCCCAGCATTTT | CASSPDYWESNQPQHF
TRBJ2-7 | - | - | 16 | TRBV5-8 | TGTGCCAGCAGCTTGGGAACAGCCTTTGGGAGCTACGAGCAGTACTTC | CASSLGTAFGSYEQYF
TRBJ2-1 | - | TRBD1 | 16 | TRBV13 | TGTGCCAGCAGCTTAGAGGGACAGGAGAAATACAATGAGCAGTTCTTC | CASSLEGQEKYNEQFF
TRBJ1-3 | - | - | 14 | TRBV7-8 | TGTGCCAGCAGCCCGCAGGGGACTGGAAACACCATATATTTT | CASSPQGTGNTIYF
TRBJ1-1 | - | TRBD1 | 15 | TRBV5-1 | TGCGCCAGCAGGCGCGACAGGGGTTCGAACACTGAAGCTTTCTTT | CASRRDRGSNTEAFF
TRBJ1-6 | - | - | 13 | TRBV18 | TGTGCCAGCTCACCACTAGATAATTCACCCCTCCACTTT | CASSPLDNSPLHF
TRBJ1-2 | - | - | 11 | TRBV29-1 | TGCAGCTCCCAAGGGGGCTATGGCTACACCTTC | CSSQGGYGYTF
TRBJ2-5 | - | - | 18 | TRBV10-3 | TGTGCCATCAGGGAGGGGACTCCAGATGCCGTCCTCCAGGAGACCCAGTACTTC | CAIREGTPDAVLQETQYF
TRBJ2-6 | - | - | 15 | TRBV6-2/TRBV6-3 | TGTGCCAGCAGCAGTACTAGCTCTGGGGCCAACGTCCTGACTTTC | CASSSTSSGANVLTF
TRBJ2-7 | - | - | 14 | TRBV6-1 | TGTGCCAGCAGTGAAGCTTGGGGGGGCGGTGAGCAGTACTTC | CASSEAWGGGEQYF
TRBJ2-1 | - | TRBD2 | 14 | TRBV3-1/TRBV3-2 | TGTGCCAGCAGTTCGGGGGGTTTCTACAATGAGCAGTTCTTC | CASSSGGFYNEQFF
TRBJ2-1 | - | TRBD1 | 14 | TRBV5-6 | TGTGCCAGCAGCTTGGACAGGGGAAGGAATGAGCAGTTCTTC | CASSLDRGRNEQFF
TRBJ1-1 | - | - | 13 | TRBV10-1 | TGCGCCAGCAGTGGACAGGCGGTCTCTGAAGCTTTCTTT | CASSGQAVSEAFF
TRBJ2-1 | - | - | 14 | TRBV14 | TGTGCCAGCAGCGTAGCCCGGTTAACGTCGGAGCAGTTCTTC | CASSVARLTSEQFF
TRBJ1-5 | - | - | 15 | TRBV15 | TGTGCCACCAGCAGTGGGGGGAGCATTGGGCAGCCCCAGCATTTT | CATSSGGSIGQPQHF
TRBJ2-1 | - | TRBD2 | 16 | TRBV11-2 | TGTGCCAGCAGTCCGCTAGGAGCGGGGACTTACAATGAGCAGTTCTTC | CASSPLGAGTYNEQFF
TRBJ2-3 | few | - | 14 | TRBV11-3 | TGTGCCAGCAGCCCTGGGGCGGAAGGGGATACGCAGTATTTT | CASSPGAEGDTQYF
TRBJ1-2 | - | TRBD1 | 14 | TRBV5-1 | TGCGCCAGCATGAGAGACAGGGGTAACTATGGCTACACCTTC | CASMRDRGNYGYTF
TRBJ2-1 | - | TRBD2 | 17 | TRBV4-3 | TGCGCCAGCAGCCGAAAGATCCTAGCGGGGGGCGACAATGAGCAGTTCTTC | CASSRKILAGGDNEQFF
TRBJ1-2 | - | - | 15 | TRBV4-1 | TGCGCCAGCAGCCAAATCACGGACAGTAACTATGGCTACACCTTC | CASSQITDSNYGYTF
TRBJ1-1 | - | TRBD1 | 15 | TRBV28 | TGTGCCAGCAGTCCATCCGGGACAGGGAAAGCTGAAGCTTTCTTT | CASSPSGTGKAEAFF
TRBJ1-4 | - | TRBD1 | 15 | TRBV19 | TGTGCCAGTAGTACCCCGGGACAGGGGGATGAAAAACTGTTTTTT | CASSTPGQGDEKLFF
TRBJ1-1 | - | - | 15 | TRBV19 | TGTGCCAGTAGTTTTACAGCGGCCCCTAACACTGAAGCTTTCTTT | CASSFTAAPNTEAFF
TRBJ1-1 | - | TRBD1 | 14 | TRBV19 | TGTGCCAGCAGCAGGGACAGGGCTTTCACTGAAGCTTTCTTT | CASSRDRAFTEAFF
TRBJ1-2 | - | TRBD1 | 17 | TRBV6-1 | TGTGCCAGCAGTGAAGAGAGGGACAGAGAAAGGAACTATGGCTACACCTTC | CASSEERDRERNYGYTF
TRBJ1-1 | - | - | 14 | TRBV6-6 | TGTGCCAGCAGTTACTCGAGCGGATACACTGAAGCTTTCTTT | CASSYSSGYTEAFF
TRBJ2-6 | - | TRBD1 | 19 | TRBV6-2/TRBV6-3 | TGTGCCAGCAGTTACCCCGGGGACAGGCCCCACTCTGGGGCCAACGTCCTGACTTTC | CASSYPGDRPHSGANVLTF
TRBJ1-1 | - | - | 13 | TRBV29-1 | TGCAGCGTTGCCGGGGTTATGAACACTGAAGCTTTCTTT | CSVAGVMNTEAFF
TRBJ2-2 | once | - | 13 | TRBV9 | TGTGCCAGCAGCGCCGGGAACACCGGGGAGCTGTTTTTT | CASSAGNTGELFF
TRBJ2-7 | - | TRBD1 | 15 | TRBV27 | TGTGCCAGCCGCGGCCCGGGACAGTTGTCCTACGAGCAGTACTTC | CASRGPGQLSYEQYF
TRBJ1-6 | - | - | 15 | TRBV11-3 | TGTGCCAGCAGCTTAGATCCAGGGCGGAATTCACCCCTCCACTTT | CASSLDPGRNSPLHF
TRBJ2-1 | - | TRBD1 | 13 | TRBV19 | TGTGCCAGTAGTGACAGGGGTTTGAATGAGCAGTTCTTC | CASSDRGLNEQFF
TRBJ2-2 | - | - | 13 | TRBV6-5 | TGTGCCAGCAAGAGGACGAACACCGGGGAGCTGTTTTTT | CASKRTNTGELFF
TRBJ2-7 | - | - | 11 | TRBV5-6 | TGTGCCAGCAGCAGGACAGAGAAGCAGTACTTC | CASSRTEKQYF
TRBJ1-5 | - | TRBD1 | 15 | TRBV15 | TGTGCCACCAGCAGAGGTGACAGGGGGAGTCAGCCCCAGCATTTT | CATSRGDRGSQPQHF
TRBJ2-1 | - | TRBD1 | 15 | TRBV18 | TGTGCCAGCTCATTTACAGGGGACGGGGTCGGTGAGCAGTTCTTC | CASSFTGDGVGEQFF
TRBJ2-7 | - | TRBD2 | 14 | TRBV4-1 | TGCGCCAGCAGCCGACTAGCGGGGGCCTACGAGCAGTACTTC | CASSRLAGAYEQYF
TRBJ2-5 | - | - | 16 | TRBV5-1 | TGCGCCAGCAGCTTGGGGCTAGCCGGAGATCCAGAGACCCAGTACTTC | CASSLGLAGDPETQYF
TRBJ2-3 | - | - | 14 | TRBV5-8 | TGTGCCAGCAGCTTGGACTTCAACACAGATACGCAGTATTTT | CASSLDFNTDTQYF
TRBJ1-1 | once | - | 13 | TRBV4-1 | TGCGCCAGCAGCCAAGTTCAAATTAGTGAAGCTTTCTTT | CASSQVQISEAFF
TRBJ1-2 | - | TRBD1 | 15 | TRBV7-2 | TGTGCCAGCAGCCCAGGGACAGGTACCCACTATGGCTACACCTTC | CASSPGTGTHYGYTF
TRBJ1-5 | few | TRBD1 | 13 | TRBV18 | TGTGCCAGCTCAGGGACAGGGGAACAGCCCCAGCATTTT | CASSGTGEQPQHF
TRBJ1-5 | - | - | 14 | TRBV6-2/TRBV6-3 | TGTGCCAGCAGTTTATATAATAGCAATCAGCCCCAGCATTTT | CASSLYNSNQPQHF
TRBJ2-2 | - | - | 13 | TRBV12-3/TRBV12-4 | TGTGCCAGCAGTTTGCTGGGACACGGGGAGCTGTTTTTT | CASSLLGHGELFF
TRBJ1-1 | - | TRBD1 | 14 | TRBV7-3 | TGTGCCAGCAGCCTGGACAGGGGGGACACTGAAGCTTTCTTT | CASSLDRGDTEAFF
TRBJ2-3 | - | TRBD1 | 15 | TRBV6-4 | TGTGCCAGCAGTGAGCAGGGGGCAGGAACAGATACGCAGTATTTT | CASSEQGAGTDTQYF